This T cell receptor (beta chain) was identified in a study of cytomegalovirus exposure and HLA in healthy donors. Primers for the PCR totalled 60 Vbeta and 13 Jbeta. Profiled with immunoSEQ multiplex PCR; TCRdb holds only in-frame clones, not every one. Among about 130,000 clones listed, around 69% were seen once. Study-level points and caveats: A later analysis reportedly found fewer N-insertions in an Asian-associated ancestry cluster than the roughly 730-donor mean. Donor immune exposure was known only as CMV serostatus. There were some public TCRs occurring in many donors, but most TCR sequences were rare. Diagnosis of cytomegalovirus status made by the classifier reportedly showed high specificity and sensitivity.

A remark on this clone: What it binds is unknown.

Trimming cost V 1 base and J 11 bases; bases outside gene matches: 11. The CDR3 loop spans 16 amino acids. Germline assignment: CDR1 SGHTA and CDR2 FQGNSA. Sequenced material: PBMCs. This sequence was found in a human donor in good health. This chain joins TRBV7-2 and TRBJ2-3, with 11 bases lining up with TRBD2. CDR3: CASSLVVTSGGRRQYF. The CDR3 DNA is TGTGCCAGCAGCTTAGTGGTTACTAGCGGGGGCCGTAGGCAGTATTTT.